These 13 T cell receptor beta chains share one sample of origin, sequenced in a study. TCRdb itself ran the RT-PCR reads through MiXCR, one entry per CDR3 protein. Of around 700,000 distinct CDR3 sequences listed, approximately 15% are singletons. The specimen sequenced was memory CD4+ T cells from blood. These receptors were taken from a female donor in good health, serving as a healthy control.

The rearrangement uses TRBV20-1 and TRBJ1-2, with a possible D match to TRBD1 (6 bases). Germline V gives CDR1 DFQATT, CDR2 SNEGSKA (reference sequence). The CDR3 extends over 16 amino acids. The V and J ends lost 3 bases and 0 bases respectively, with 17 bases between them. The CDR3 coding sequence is TGCAGTGCTAGGGGGGGGGCGGCAGAGTCTAACTATGGCTACACCTTC. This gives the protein CSARGGAAESNYGYTF.

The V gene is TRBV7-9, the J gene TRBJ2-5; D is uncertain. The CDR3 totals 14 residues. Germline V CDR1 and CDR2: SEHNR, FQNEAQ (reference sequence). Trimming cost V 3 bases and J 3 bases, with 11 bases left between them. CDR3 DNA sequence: TGTGCCAGCAGCTTGGATGGACCCAAAGAGACCCAGTACTTC. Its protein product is CASSLDGPKETQYF.

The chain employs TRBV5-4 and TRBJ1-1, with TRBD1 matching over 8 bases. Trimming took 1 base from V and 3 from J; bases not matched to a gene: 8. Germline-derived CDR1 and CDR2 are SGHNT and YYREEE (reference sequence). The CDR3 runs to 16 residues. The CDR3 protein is CASSLNSRGLDTEAFF. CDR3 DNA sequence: TGTGCCAGCAGCTTGAATAGCAGGGGGCTAGACACTGAAGCTTTCTTT. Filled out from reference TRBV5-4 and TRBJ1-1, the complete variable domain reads ETGVTQSPTHLIKTRGQQVTLRCSSQSGHNTVSWYQQALGQGPQFIFQYYREEENGRGNFPPRFSGLQFPNYSSELNVNALELDDSALYLCASSLNSRGLDTEAFFGQGTRLTVV.

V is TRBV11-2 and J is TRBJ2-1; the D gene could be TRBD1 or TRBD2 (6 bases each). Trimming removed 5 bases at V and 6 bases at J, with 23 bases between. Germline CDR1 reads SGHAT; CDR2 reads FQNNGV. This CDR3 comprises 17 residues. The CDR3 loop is CASSHLRRGRGSNEQFF. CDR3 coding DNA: TGTGCCAGCAGCCATTTGCGGCGGGGCAGGGGCTCCAATGAGCAGTTCTTC.

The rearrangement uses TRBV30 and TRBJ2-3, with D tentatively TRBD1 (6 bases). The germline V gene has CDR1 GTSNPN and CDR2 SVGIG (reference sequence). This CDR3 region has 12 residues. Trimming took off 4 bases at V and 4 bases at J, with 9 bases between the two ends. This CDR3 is CAWTEGADTQYF. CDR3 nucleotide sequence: TGTGCCTGGACTGAGGGGGCAGATACGCAGTATTTT.

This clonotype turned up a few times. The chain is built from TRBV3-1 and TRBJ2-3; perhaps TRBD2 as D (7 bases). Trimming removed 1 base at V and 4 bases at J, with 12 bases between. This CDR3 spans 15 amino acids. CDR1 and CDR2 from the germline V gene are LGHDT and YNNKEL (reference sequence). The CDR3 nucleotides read TGTGCCAGCAGCCAAGTTGGGGGGGGCTCAGATACGCAGTATTTT. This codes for CASSQVGGGSDTQYF.

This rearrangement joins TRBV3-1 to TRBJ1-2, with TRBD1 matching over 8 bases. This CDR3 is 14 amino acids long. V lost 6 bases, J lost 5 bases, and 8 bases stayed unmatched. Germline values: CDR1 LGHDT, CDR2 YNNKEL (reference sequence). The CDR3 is CASRGAGGSYGYTF. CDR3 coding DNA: TGTGCCAGCAGGGGCGCAGGGGGCTCTTATGGCTACACCTTC.

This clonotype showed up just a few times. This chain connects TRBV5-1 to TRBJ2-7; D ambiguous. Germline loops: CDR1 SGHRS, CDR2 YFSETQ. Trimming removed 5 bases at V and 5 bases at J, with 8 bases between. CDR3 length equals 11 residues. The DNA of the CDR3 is TGCGCCAGCAGTTCCTTCGACGAGCAGTACTTC. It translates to CASSSFDEQYF.

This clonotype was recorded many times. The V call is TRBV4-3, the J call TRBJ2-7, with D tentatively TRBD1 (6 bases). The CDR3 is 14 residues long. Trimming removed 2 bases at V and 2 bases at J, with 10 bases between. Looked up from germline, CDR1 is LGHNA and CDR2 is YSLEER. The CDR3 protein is CASSQTDRTYEQYF. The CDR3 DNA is TGCGCCAGCAGCCAAACGGACAGAACCTACGAGCAGTACTTC.

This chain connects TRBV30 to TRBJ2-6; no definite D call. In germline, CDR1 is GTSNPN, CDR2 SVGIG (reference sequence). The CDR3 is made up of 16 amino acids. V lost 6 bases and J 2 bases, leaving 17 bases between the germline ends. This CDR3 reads CACDDMSRTGANVLTF. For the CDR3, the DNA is TGTGCCTGTGATGATATGAGTCGTACTGGGGCCAACGTCCTGACTTTC.

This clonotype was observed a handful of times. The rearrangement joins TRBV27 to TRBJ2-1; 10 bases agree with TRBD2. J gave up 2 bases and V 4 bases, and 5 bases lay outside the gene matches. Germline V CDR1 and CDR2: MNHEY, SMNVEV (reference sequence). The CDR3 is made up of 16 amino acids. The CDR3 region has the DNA TGTGCCAGCAGTTACCAGCGGGGGGGCCCCTACAATGAGCAGTTCTTC. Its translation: CASSYQRGGPYNEQFF.

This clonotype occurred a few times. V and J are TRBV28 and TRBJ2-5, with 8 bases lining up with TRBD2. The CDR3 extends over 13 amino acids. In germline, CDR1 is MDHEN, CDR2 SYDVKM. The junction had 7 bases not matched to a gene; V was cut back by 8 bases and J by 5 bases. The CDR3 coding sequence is TGTGCCAGCGGCCAGCGGGAGAGGGAGACCCAGTACTTC. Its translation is CASGQRERETQYF. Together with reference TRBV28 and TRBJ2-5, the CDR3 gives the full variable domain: DVKVTQSSRYLVKRTGEKVFLECVQDMDHENMFWYRQDPGLGLRLIYFSYDVKMKEKGDIPEGYSVSREKKERFSLILESASTNQTSMYLCASGQRERETQYFGPGTRLLVL.

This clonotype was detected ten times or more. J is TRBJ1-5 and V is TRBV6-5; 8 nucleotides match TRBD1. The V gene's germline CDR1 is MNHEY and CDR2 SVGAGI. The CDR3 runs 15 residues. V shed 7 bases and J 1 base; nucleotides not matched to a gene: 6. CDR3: CASTADRASNQPQHF. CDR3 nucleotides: TGTGCCAGCACCGCGGACAGGGCGAGCAATCAGCCCCAGCATTTT.